This T cell receptor beta chain emerged from a study of cytomegalovirus exposure and HLA in healthy donors. Overall study context: In an early release, HLA-typed donors contributed some 82 million unique TCR sequences. The study, taken as a whole, reports: Later on, an analysis showed TCR association rates differing by HLA locus, with DRB1 the most and HLA-C the fewest. A missense variant in DCLRE1C was later tied to TCR beta V- and J-gene trimming.

The germline V gene encodes CDR1 MGHRA and CDR2 YSYEKL. CDR3 length: 14 amino acids. Trimming pared 2 bases from V and 7 bases from J, leaving 12 bases between. Use of 60 Vbeta and 13 Jbeta primers characterized the PCR. Data came from immunoSEQ multiplex PCR; TCRdb stores just in-frame clones and leaves some out. The sample lists fewer than 150,000 clones, roughly three quarters seen once, with 4.9% in the top ten. A word on this clone: The antigen remains unidentified.

This TCR was recovered from a woman aged 50 to 60 in good health and CMV-seronegative. J is TRBJ1-5 and V is TRBV4-1; the D gene is possibly TRBD1 (6 bases). The specimen was PBMCs. In DNA form, the CDR3 reads TGCGCCAGCAGCCAAATCGGGACAACCCAGCCCCAGCATTTT. It specifies CASSQIGTTQPQHF.